The 5 T cell receptor beta chains in this list originate from one sample, sequenced in a study of blood T cell repertoires in COVID-19. Some clones are missing from TCRdb's copy, which holds only in-frame ones; the method was immunoSEQ multiplex PCR. Altogether about 140,000 clones are present, more than 75% being singletons, with the ten largest covering approximately 11%. The specimen sequenced was peripheral blood. The receptor source for this set is a man in his 60s who had recovered from COVID-19.

The V gene is TRBV5-4, the J gene TRBJ2-3, with TRBD2 as a possible D gene (5 bases). Germline V gene sequence: CDR1 SGHNT, CDR2 YYREEE (reference sequence). With 4 bases removed from V and 3 bases from J, the gap between germline ends came to 12 bases. The length of the CDR3 is 14 residues. As DNA, the CDR3 is TGTGCCAGCAGCCCAACGGGATCGACAGATACGCAGTATTTT. It codes for CASSPTGSTDTQYF.

The genes are TRBV24-1 and TRBJ1-2, with a tentative D call TRBD1 (5 bases). V lost 3 bases, J lost 0 bases, and 19 bases lay in between. The CDR3 loop spans 18 amino acids. Germline assignment: CDR1 KGHDR and CDR2 SFDVKD. For the CDR3, the DNA is TGTGCCACCAGTGATCCGACCAAAGACAGAGGAGCTAACTATGGCTACACCTTC. Translating gives CATSDPTKDRGANYGYTF.

V usage is TRBV28 and J usage is TRBJ1-3; D is ambiguous. V shed 7 bases and J shed 0 bases, with 10 bases lying between them. The CDR3 consists of 14 residues. CDR1 and CDR2 (germline): MDHEN, SYDVKM. The CDR3 region is CASIEALSGNTIYF. The CDR3 region has the DNA TGTGCCAGCATCGAGGCGCTCTCTGGAAACACCATATATTTT. Using reference TRBV28 and TRBJ1-3 for the parts outside the CDR3, the full variable domain is DVKVTQSSRYLVKRTGEKVFLECVQDMDHENMFWYRQDPGLGLRLIYFSYDVKMKEKGDIPEGYSVSREKKERFSLILESASTNQTSMYLCASIEALSGNTIYFGEGSWLTVV.

This chain joins TRBV19 and TRBJ2-7; TRBD1 is a possible D gene (6 bases). The CDR3 sequence is 14 residues long. Trimming removed 3 bases from V and 4 bases from J, with 13 bases in between. Per germline, CDR1 LNHDA and CDR2 SQIVND (reference sequence). As DNA, the CDR3 is TGTGCCAGTAGTATCCAGGGGCGATCTTACGAGCAGTACTTC. Its translation: CASSIQGRSYEQYF.

The J gene is TRBJ2-7, the V gene TRBV30; 10 nucleotides match TRBD1. The J segment lost 4 bases and the V segment lost 4 bases, leaving 4 bases of the junction unmatched. There are 13 residues in the CDR3. In germline, CDR1 is GTSNPN, CDR2 SVGIG (reference sequence). The CDR3: CAWTTGGWYEQYF. The CDR3 nucleotides read TGTGCCTGGACGACAGGGGGCTGGTACGAGCAGTACTTC. The full variable domain, rest sourced from reference TRBV30 and TRBJ2-7, is SQTIHQWPATLVQPVGSPLSLECTVEGTSNPNLYWYRQAAGRGLQLLFYSVGIGQISSEVPQNLSASRPQDRQFILSSKKLLLSDSGFYLCAWTTGGWYEQYFGPGTRLTVT.